What follows describes a single T cell receptor (beta chain). What it binds is unknown. The sample belongs to a study of sequential checkpoint blockade in melanoma. Noted treatment: randomized to nivolumab then ipilimumab (arm A) or the reverse (arm B). Libraries were prepared by immunoSEQ multiplex PCR; TCRdb keeps only in-frame clonotypes and omits some of them. The sample consists of fewer than 2,500 clones, approximately 15% of them appearing once. The V end was cut by 6 bases, the J end by 0 bases, with 9 bases between. The CDR3 runs to 15 residues. Germline values: CDR1 MNHGY, CDR2 SAAAGT. Whole-study results and caveats: Response in arm A was associated with pretreatment TIL clonality.

This chain connects TRBV6-8 to TRBJ2-6; D gene uncertain. The clonotype originates from a human donor with melanoma. The sample here was tumor tissue (inferred from file names), taken from a patient given nivolumab and ipilimumab in sequence. The CDR3 spells CASSPDHSGANVLTF. CDR3 sequence (DNA): TGTGCCAGCAGCCCGGACCACTCTGGGGCCAACGTCCTGACTTTC.